Listed below are T cell receptor beta chains from one sample, sequenced in a study of blood T cell repertoires in COVID-19. Clones were sequenced by immunoSEQ multiplex PCR, and TCRdb holds only the in-frame ones, with some missing. Of some 290,000 clones in the sample, 65% to 90% were seen once. Sequencing input: peripheral blood. All receptors come from a woman between 55 and 75 years old with active or convalescent COVID-19. The CDR3 runs from the conserved cysteine through the conserved F or W. D genes are given only for firm matches. Size is omitted from some rows. Given values are once, few, many or a class for expanded clones.

. | few | TRBJ1-5 | TRBV7-2 | TGTGCCAGCAGCTTAACAGGAACTCAGCCCCAGCATTTT | CASSLTGTQPQHF
. | few | TRBJ1-4 | TRBV27 | TGTGCCAGCAGTTTACGAGGAGATGAAAAACTGTTTTTT | CASSLRGDEKLFF
. | . | TRBJ1-2 | TRBV30 | TGTGCCTGGAGTCTGACCGACAGGAGGAACTATGGCTACACCTTC | CAWSLTDRRNYGYTF
TRBD2 | . | TRBJ2-3 | TRBV25-1 | TGTGCCAGCAGCACTAGCGGGGGGGCCACAGATACGCAGTATTTT | CASSTSGGATDTQYF
TRBD1 | . | TRBJ1-5 | TRBV18 | TGTGCCAGCTCACCGGGACAGGGGGCTGGTCAGCCCCAGCATTTT | CASSPGQGAGQPQHF
TRBD2 | . | TRBJ2-5 | TRBV18 | TGTGCCAGCTCACCGGGGCTAGCGGGGCAAGAGACCCAGTACTTC | CASSPGLAGQETQYF
TRBD2 | . | TRBJ2-1 | TRBV30 | TGTGCCTGGAAGGGGACTAGCGGCTTCCTGTACAGCTCCTACAATGAGCAGTTCTTC | CAWKGTSGFLYSSYNEQFF
. | . | TRBJ1-4 | TRBV7-3 | TGTGCCAGCAGCTTAATCCTACCATTTAATGAAAAACTGTTTTTT | CASSLILPFNEKLFF
TRBD2 | once | TRBJ2-2 | TRBV5-4 | TGTGCCAGCAGCCCGGTCGGGGGGGCGGGCACCGGGGAGCTGTTTTTT | CASSPVGGAGTGELFF
TRBD1 | . | TRBJ1-5 | TRBV19 | TGTGCCAGTAGTATTCGACAGGGGCGCAATCAGCCCCAGCATTTT | CASSIRQGRNQPQHF
TRBD2 | . | TRBJ2-7 | TRBV10-1 | TGCGCCAGCAGTGAGGGACTAGCGGGGGGGTACGAGCAGTACTTC | CASSEGLAGGYEQYF
. | . | TRBJ2-7 | TRBV3-1/TRBV3-2 | TGTGCCAGCAGCCAAGATAGGGGTCAGAGCACCTTC | CASSQDRGQSTF
TRBD1 | few | TRBJ2-7 | TRBV4-2 | TGTGCCAGCAGCCAAGGGTTACAGGGGTACTACGAGCAGTACTTC | CASSQGLQGYYEQYF
TRBD1 | . | TRBJ1-4 | TRBV12-3/TRBV12-4 | TGTGCCAGCAGTCGGACAGGATATGGAAAACTGTTTTTT | CASSRTGYGKLFF
TRBD2 | . | TRBJ2-2 | TRBV7-9 | TGTGCCAGCAGCTCCCCTAGCGGGGGGCTGACCGGGGAGCTGTTTTTT | CASSSPSGGLTGELFF
. | once | TRBJ2-3 | TRBV18 | TGTGCCAGCTCACCATCCCAGGGTGGCACAGATACGCAGTATTTT | CASSPSQGGTDTQYF
TRBD1 | few | TRBJ1-2 | TRBV30 | TGTGCCTGGACCCGGGACAGGGGGATCTATGGCTACACCTTC | CAWTRDRGIYGYTF
. | . | TRBJ2-7 | TRBV21-1 | TGTGCCAGCAGCAAATGCGCGGCGAGACTATCCTCCTACGAGCAGTACTTC | CASSKCAARLSSYEQYF
. | . | TRBJ2-6 | TRBV7-2 | TGTGCCAGCAGCGAGGGCGGGGTGAGGACTGGGGCCAACGTCCTGACTTTC | CASSEGGVRTGANVLTF
. | . | TRBJ2-6 | TRBV4-3 | TGCGCCAGCAGCCAAGATAACACTGGGGCCAACGTCCTGACTTTC | CASSQDNTGANVLTF
TRBD1 | many | TRBJ2-7 | TRBV6-6 | TGTGCCAGCAGTTACAGGGGACAGGGGAAAATCGAGCAGTACTTC | CASSYRGQGKIEQYF
. | . | TRBJ1-2 | TRBV9 | TGTGCCAGCAGCCGAGATCCGGGGGAACCCTATGGCTACACCTTC | CASSRDPGEPYGYTF
. | few | TRBJ1-6 | TRBV10-1 | TGCGCCAGCAGTGAGGGGGGGAAAAGAGATTCACCCCTCCACTTT | CASSEGGKRDSPLHF
. | . | TRBJ1-2 | TRBV18 | TGTGCCAGCGAAGGGGCGAACTATGGCTACACCTTC | CASEGANYGYTF
. | . | TRBJ2-7 | TRBV2 | TGTGCCAGCAGTGAAGTCGGGGATCAGCAGTACTTC | CASSEVGDQQYF
TRBD1 | . | TRBJ1-1 | TRBV3-1/TRBV3-2 | TGTGCCAGCAGCCCTTGGACAGGGGCCTTGAACACTGAAGCTTTCTTT | CASSPWTGALNTEAFF
TRBD2 | few | TRBJ2-1 | TRBV11-2 | TGTGCCAGCAGCCGCTCATTGACTAGCGGGGGGCTCTCCTACAATGAGCAGTTCTTC | CASSRSLTSGGLSYNEQFF
. | . | TRBJ2-5 | TRBV15 | TGTGCCACCAGCAGGCCTGGGGCGTTACAAGAGACCCAGTACTTC | CATSRPGALQETQYF
. | once | TRBJ1-5 | TRBV27 | TGTGCCAGCAGTTTGTCGGGGGATGCAGGCAATCAGCCCCAACATTTT | CASSLSGDAGNQPQHF
TRBD1 | . | TRBJ1-2 | TRBV30 | TGTGCCTGGAGTGCAGGACAGGGGTTATGGACCTTC | CAWSAGQGLWTF
TRBD1 | . | TRBJ2-2 | TRBV5-1 | TGCGCCAGCAGCGCAACAGGGGCCGGGGAGCTGTTTTTT | CASSATGAGELFF
. | . | TRBJ2-3 | TRBV4-3 | TGCGCCAGCAGCTCCGTTGCGGGGAGGTGGACAGATACGCAGTATTTT | CASSSVAGRWTDTQYF
TRBD1 | . | TRBJ1-6 | TRBV27 | TGTGCCAGCTCCCCAAACAGGGGAGGTTATTTATATTCACCCCTCCACTTT | CASSPNRGGYLYSPLHF
. | . | TRBJ1-6 | TRBV28 | TGTGCCAGCAGCTCCTCCCATTCACCCCTCCACTTT | CASSSSHSPLHF
. | . | TRBJ2-7 | TRBV28 | TGTGCCAGCAGGACTACGCCGGGACACAACTCCTACGAGCAGTACTTC | CASRTTPGHNSYEQYF
. | . | TRBJ1-6 | TRBV6-7 | TGTGCCAGCAGCGATGGAGCTTCACCCCTCCACTTT | CASSDGASPLHF
TRBD1 | . | TRBJ1-1 | TRBV27 | TGTGCCAGCAGTTTATACGGGACAGGTTTCGTCTCTTTCTTT | CASSLYGTGFVSFF
. | few | TRBJ1-5 | TRBV29-1 | TGCAGCGTTGAAAGGGGCAAAATCGATCAGCCCCAGCATTTT | CSVERGKIDQPQHF
TRBD1 | . | TRBJ2-1 | TRBV5-1 | TGCGCCAGCAGCCTTAACAGGGGAAACAATGAGCAGTTCTTC | CASSLNRGNNEQFF
. | . | TRBJ1-1 | TRBV11-2 | TGTGCCAGCAGCTACAGGACAAACACTGAAGCTTTCTTT | CASSYRTNTEAFF
TRBD1 | . | TRBJ2-5 | TRBV5-1 | TGCGCCAGCAGCTTTAACCGGGACAGGGCGCAAGAGACCCAGTACTTC | CASSFNRDRAQETQYF
. | . | TRBJ1-1 | TRBV5-5 | TGTGCCAGCAGCCCCCACCTGGGCGTGAACACTGAAGCTTTCTTT | CASSPHLGVNTEAFF
. | . | TRBJ2-3 | TRBV28 | TGTGCCAGCAGTTTATTAACAACGCCGGGGTCGCAGGGGCCAGATACGCAGTATTTT | CASSLLTTPGSQGPDTQYF
TRBD1 | few | TRBJ1-2 | TRBV19 | TGTGCCAGTGGTGATGGACAGGTGACACGTGGCTACACCTTC | CASGDGQVTRGYTF
. | . | TRBJ1-6 | TRBV7-9 | TGTGCCAGCAGCTTAGAGGTTGGGCAGGGGAATTCACCCCTCCACTTT | CASSLEVGQGNSPLHF
. | . | TRBJ1-4 | TRBV5-1 | TGCGCCAGCAGCTCCTGGGGGGATTTTAATGAAAAACTGTTTTTT | CASSSWGDFNEKLFF
. | few | TRBJ1-2 | TRBV10-3 | TGTGCCATCAGTGATAGTTACAGGGAAGATGGCTACACCTTC | CAISDSYREDGYTF
. | . | TRBJ2-5 | TRBV4-3 | TGCGCCAGCAGCCACGATTATGACAGTGAAGAGACCCAGTACTTC | CASSHDYDSEETQYF
. | . | TRBJ2-2 | TRBV4-3 | TGCGCCAGCAGCCTAAGTAGACATATCAGGGAATTGAGCACCGGGGAGCTGTTTTTT | CASSLSRHIRELSTGELFF
TRBD1 | . | TRBJ1-1 | TRBV6-5 | TGTGCCAGCAGAAGACCGGGACAGGCTTTCTTT | CASRRPGQAFF
. | . | TRBJ2-3 | TRBV11-2 | TGTGCCAGCAGCTGGGGTACACCCGCTAGCAGCACAGATACGCAGTATTTT | CASSWGTPASSTDTQYF
TRBD2 | . | TRBJ2-5 | TRBV6-5 | TGTGCCAGCAGCGCGGGACTACCGGCGGAGACCCAGTACTTC | CASSAGLPAETQYF
. | . | TRBJ1-1 | TRBV5-1 | TGCGCCAGCAGCTTACAGCCCGGTGGCGACATCCTGAACACTGAAGCTTTCTTT | CASSLQPGGDILNTEAFF
TRBD1 | . | TRBJ1-5 | TRBV19 | TGTGCCAGTACGGGGACAGGGGGCGGTGGACAGCCCCAGCATTTT | CASTGTGGGGQPQHF
. | few | TRBJ2-2 | TRBV5-1 | TGCGCCAGCAGGCAGGGCCCGGACACCGGGGAGCTGTTTTTT | CASRQGPDTGELFF
TRBD1 | . | TRBJ2-7 | TRBV5-1 | TGCGCCAGCAGCGGGGACAGGGAGCAGTACTTC | CASSGDREQYF
TRBD1 | . | TRBJ1-2 | TRBV3-1/TRBV3-2 | TGTGCCAGCAGCCAAGCAAACAGGGGTGGCTACACCTTC | CASSQANRGGYTF
TRBD2 | . | TRBJ2-2 | TRBV2 | TGTGCCAGCACGGGGGGGTCGAACACCGGGGAGCTGTTTTTT | CASTGGSNTGELFF
. | few | TRBJ1-2 | TRBV30 | TGTGCCTGGAGGAAGATCCGCGACACTAACTATGGCTACACCTTC | CAWRKIRDTNYGYTF